This TCR beta chain is from a study of cytomegalovirus exposure and HLA in healthy donors. General study points: The investigators catalogued 164 TCR beta chains as cytomegalovirus-associated.

About this clone itself: The antigen remains unidentified.

TCRdb's copy holds only in-frame clones and misses some; the assay was immunoSEQ multiplex PCR. The sample holds approximately 300,000 clones, around 86% seen once. J lost 1 base, V lost 6 bases, and 10 bases had no gene match. The CDR3 runs to 16 residues. The germline V gene has CDR1 KGHSH and CDR2 LQKENI. The sample was PBMCs. The sequence derives from a woman younger than 30 in good health and CMV-seronegative. The chain carries TRBV18 and TRBJ2-3; 7 bases align to TRBD2. For the CDR3, the DNA is TGTGCCAGCTCGCCAACGGTAGCGGGCGGCACAGATACGCAGTATTTT. This codes for CASSPTVAGGTDTQYF. Full variable domain (outside the CDR3, taken from reference TRBV18 and TRBJ2-3): NAGVMQNPRHLVRRRGQEARLRCSPMKGHSHVYWYRQLPEEGLKFMVYLQKENIIDESGMPKERFSAEFPKEGPSILRIQQVVRGDSAAYFCASSPTVAGGTDTQYFGPGTRLTVL.